Below, one TCR beta chain is given with its context. The sample belongs to a study of blood T cell repertoires in COVID-19. At the level of the study: Samples came from the United States, Italy and Spain, spanning acute and convalescent COVID-19. The analysed material was cDNA or gDNA that came from T cells, B-cell-depleted T cells, or PBMCs.

Cohort 3 recovery required two negative PCRs, clearance, or symptom resolution. In the authors' methods: By means of reference gene primer amplification, nucleated cell counts were estimated. The assay was immunoSEQ multiplex PCR, and TCRdb's table has in-frame clones only and misses some. V, J and clone size were drawn from that table, and D and trimming were deduced from the DNA. The table shows over 250,000 clones, with more than 80% occurring only once. The V end was cut by 4 bases, the J end by 6 bases, with 8 bases between. CDR3 size: 11 residues. Germline V gene data show CDR1 as SGHKS and CDR2 as YYEKEE (reference sequence).

This sequence joins TRBV5-5 and TRBJ2-7; D might be TRBD2 (6 bases). The clonotype was recovered from a woman aged 18 to 35 who had recovered from COVID-19. Material for sequencing was PBMCs or T cells enriched from blood (not recorded which). CDR3 sequence reads: CASSRGGEQYF. In DNA, the CDR3 is TGTGCCAGCAGCCGGGGAGGCGAGCAGTACTTC.